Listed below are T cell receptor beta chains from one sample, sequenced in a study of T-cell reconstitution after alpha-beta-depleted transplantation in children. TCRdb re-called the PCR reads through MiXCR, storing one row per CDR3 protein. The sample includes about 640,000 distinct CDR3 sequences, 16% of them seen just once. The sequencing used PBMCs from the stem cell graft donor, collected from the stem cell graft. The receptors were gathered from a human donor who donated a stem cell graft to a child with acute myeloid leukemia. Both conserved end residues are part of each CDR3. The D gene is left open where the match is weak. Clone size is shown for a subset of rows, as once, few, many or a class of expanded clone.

DNA: TGCGCCAGCAGCTTGGCCTATGGCCCTTACAATGAGCAGTTCTTC; CDR3: CASSLAYGPYNEQFF; D: NA; J: TRBJ2-1; size: few; V: TRBV5-1
DNA: TGCAGTGCTTTCTCGCAGGGGGATTCACCCCTCCACTTT; CDR3: CSAFSQGDSPLHF; D: TRBD1; J: TRBJ1-6; size: few; V: TRBV20-1
DNA: TGTGCCAGCAGCTTAAGGGGGGATACGGCAGGGGGAGCTTTCTTT; CDR3: CASSLRGDTAGGAFF; D: TRBD1; J: TRBJ1-1; size: few; V: TRBV7-3
DNA: TGTGCCACCAGCAGAGTTCCCAGGGTAGAGGAAAAACTGTTTTTT; CDR3: CATSRVPRVEEKLFF; D: NA; J: TRBJ1-4; size: NA; V: TRBV15
DNA: TGTGCCAGCAGCCGCGACAGGTTTAGCTACAATGAGCAGTTCTTC; CDR3: CASSRDRFSYNEQFF; D: NA; J: TRBJ2-1; size: NA; V: TRBV21-1
DNA: TGCAGTGCTAGAGGTGGGCCAACAGGCCCCTACTCTGGAAACACCATATATTTT; CDR3: CSARGGPTGPYSGNTIYF; D: NA; J: TRBJ1-3; size: many; V: TRBV20-1
DNA: TGCAGCGTGGGGCACAGGGCCACTGAAGCTTTCTTT; CDR3: CSVGHRATEAFF; D: NA; J: TRBJ1-1; size: many; V: TRBV29-1
DNA: TGCAGTGCTGTCCCCGGCTCTGGGGCCAACGTCCTGACTTTC; CDR3: CSAVPGSGANVLTF; D: NA; J: TRBJ2-6; size: many; V: TRBV20-1
DNA: TGTGCCAGTGGAGGGGGAAGAGATACGCAGTATTTT; CDR3: CASGGGRDTQYF; D: NA; J: TRBJ2-3; size: many; V: TRBV6-5
DNA: TGTGCCAGCAGCCCGGCGCTTAGGCGACCGTACAATGAGCAGTTCTTC; CDR3: CASSPALRRPYNEQFF; D: NA; J: TRBJ2-1; size: many; V: TRBV7-2
DNA: TGTGCCAGCAGCCAAGAAAGGGAAGGCTACACCTTC; CDR3: CASSQEREGYTF; D: NA; J: TRBJ1-2; size: many; V: TRBV4-2
DNA: TGTGCCATCAGTGAGCCCCCGGCGGGAAGGTCTAACTATGGCTACACCTTC; CDR3: CAISEPPAGRSNYGYTF; D: NA; J: TRBJ1-2; size: many; V: TRBV10-3
DNA: TGTGCCAGCACCGGGGGGGGGTTGCCCCAGCATTTT; CDR3: CASTGGGLPQHF; D: NA; J: TRBJ1-5; size: NA; V: TRBV7-2
DNA: TGTGCCAGCAGCGCAGAATATAGCAATCAGCCCCAGCATTTT; CDR3: CASSAEYSNQPQHF; D: NA; J: TRBJ1-5; size: few; V: TRBV12-3/TRBV12-4
DNA: TGTGCCAGCAGTTTAAAGCCGGGTGGGGGCGGGGAGCTGTTTTTT; CDR3: CASSLKPGGGGELFF; D: NA; J: TRBJ2-2; size: many; V: TRBV27
DNA: TGTGCCAGCAGCTCGGACAGCTTTTCCTACGAGCAGTACTTC; CDR3: CASSSDSFSYEQYF; D: NA; J: TRBJ2-7; size: NA; V: TRBV7-3
DNA: TGTGCCAGCAGCCAGGAGGGTTTCACAGATACGCAGTATTTT; CDR3: CASSQEGFTDTQYF; D: NA; J: TRBJ2-3; size: many; V: TRBV4-1
DNA: TGCGCCAGCAGCTTGGACCTAGCGGGGCCCTACGAGCAGTACTTC; CDR3: CASSLDLAGPYEQYF; D: TRBD2; J: TRBJ2-7; size: few; V: TRBV5-1
DNA: TGCAGTGCTATATCCCCCGGGGACAACCAAGAGACCCAGTACTTC; CDR3: CSAISPGDNQETQYF; D: NA; J: TRBJ2-5; size: many; V: TRBV20-1
DNA: TGCAGTGCTAGGGGTAGCTGGCAAATACAAGAGACCCAGTACTTC; CDR3: CSARGSWQIQETQYF; D: NA; J: TRBJ2-5; size: many; V: TRBV20-1
DNA: TGTGCCAGCAGCCGAGACGCCCTCGGAAGTGAGCAGTTCTTC; CDR3: CASSRDALGSEQFF; D: NA; J: TRBJ2-1; size: few; V: TRBV5-6
DNA: TGTGCCACCAGCCCTAGAGGGACAGAGAAAAACATTCAGTACTTC; CDR3: CATSPRGTEKNIQYF; D: TRBD1; J: TRBJ2-4; size: NA; V: TRBV15
DNA: TGCAGTGCTAGAGATCTGGCGGGGGTGGTGTATGAGCAGTTCTTC; CDR3: CSARDLAGVVYEQFF; D: TRBD2; J: TRBJ2-1; size: many; V: TRBV20-1
DNA: TGTGCCAGCAGTGTAAGGGTGACCTACAATGAGCAGTTCTTC; CDR3: CASSVRVTYNEQFF; D: NA; J: TRBJ2-1; size: NA; V: TRBV2
DNA: TGCAGTGCCCAACTAGCGGGTCGAGAGACCCAGTACTTC; CDR3: CSAQLAGRETQYF; D: TRBD2; J: TRBJ2-5; size: many; V: TRBV20-1
DNA: TGCGCCAGCAGCGAACCTAGCGGGGGCCCAGATACGCAGTATTTT; CDR3: CASSEPSGGPDTQYF; D: TRBD2; J: TRBJ2-3; size: few; V: TRBV5-1
DNA: TGTGCCAGCAGCTTACCGCCAGGGTACAATGAGCAGTTCTTC; CDR3: CASSLPPGYNEQFF; D: NA; J: TRBJ2-1; size: few; V: TRBV7-2
DNA: TGTGCCAGCAGCAAAAAATTCACCGGTCTGGGTGGAAACACCATATATTTT; CDR3: CASSKKFTGLGGNTIYF; D: NA; J: TRBJ1-3; size: few; V: TRBV7-2
DNA: TGCAGCGTTGCGATTACGGAGACCCAGTACTTC; CDR3: CSVAITETQYF; D: NA; J: TRBJ2-5; size: many; V: TRBV29-1
DNA: TGTGCCAGCAGCTTAGGGTTCTATGGCTACACCTTC; CDR3: CASSLGFYGYTF; D: NA; J: TRBJ1-2; size: many; V: TRBV7-2
DNA: TGCGCCAGCAGTCTACGGACAGGGTTGAAAGAAGGGGCCAACGTCCTGACTTTC; CDR3: CASSLRTGLKEGANVLTF; D: TRBD1; J: TRBJ2-6; size: NA; V: TRBV5-1
DNA: TGTGCCAGCAGTTTAGTGACCCACGAAGCTTTCTTT; CDR3: CASSLVTHEAFF; D: NA; J: TRBJ1-1; size: NA; V: TRBV12-3/TRBV12-4
DNA: TGCAGTGCCAGCAACTCCTACGAGCAGTACTTC; CDR3: CSASNSYEQYF; D: NA; J: TRBJ2-7; size: many; V: TRBV20-1
DNA: TGTGCCAGCAGCCCTGCGGGGACAGCCTATGGCTACACCTTC; CDR3: CASSPAGTAYGYTF; D: TRBD1; J: TRBJ1-2; size: many; V: TRBV12-3/TRBV12-4
DNA: TGTGCCAGCAGCTTGGTTTGGCGGGGGGGCCAAGAGACCCAGTACTTC; CDR3: CASSLVWRGGQETQYF; D: TRBD2; J: TRBJ2-5; size: many; V: TRBV5-5
DNA: TGTGCCAGCTCGCCGAGAGAATACACAGATACGCAGTATTTT; CDR3: CASSPREYTDTQYF; D: NA; J: TRBJ2-3; size: NA; V: TRBV18
DNA: TGTGCCAGCAGTTTGAGTTCCACCACAGATACGCAGTATTTT; CDR3: CASSLSSTTDTQYF; D: NA; J: TRBJ2-3; size: many; V: TRBV12-3/TRBV12-4
DNA: TGTGCCACCAGAGACGACAGGCCGAACACTGAAGCTTTCTTT; CDR3: CATRDDRPNTEAFF; D: NA; J: TRBJ1-1; size: many; V: TRBV24-1
DNA: TGCAGTGCCCCCCGGGGGGTGGGGGAATCGCAGTATTTT; CDR3: CSAPRGVGESQYF; D: TRBD2; J: TRBJ2-3; size: NA; V: TRBV20-1
DNA: TGTGCCAGCAGCCCTACAGGGAAGAAAGAGTTCTTC; CDR3: CASSPTGKKEFF; D: NA; J: TRBJ2-1; size: many; V: TRBV5-6
DNA: TGCAGTGCTAGGGATCCGGGACAGGGGACCACAGGGTACCAAGAGACCCAGTACTTC; CDR3: CSARDPGQGTTGYQETQYF; D: TRBD1; J: TRBJ2-5; size: NA; V: TRBV20-1
DNA: TGTGCCTGGAGTGGCGGGACAGGAGCCTACACCGGGGAGCTGTTTTTT; CDR3: CAWSGGTGAYTGELFF; D: TRBD1; J: TRBJ2-2; size: few; V: TRBV30
DNA: TGTGCCAGCAGCTCCGGGACAGGGAAAAACACCGGGGAGCTGTTTTTT; CDR3: CASSSGTGKNTGELFF; D: TRBD1; J: TRBJ2-2; size: few; V: TRBV5-5
DNA: TGCGCCAGCAGCACTTATAGCGGTACCTACGAGCAGTACTTC; CDR3: CASSTYSGTYEQYF; D: NA; J: TRBJ2-7; size: many; V: TRBV5-1
DNA: TGTGCCAGCAGCTTGGGCGGGGGGAATACCAATGAGCAGTTCTTC; CDR3: CASSLGGGNTNEQFF; D: TRBD2; J: TRBJ2-1; size: few; V: TRBV7-7
DNA: TGTGCCAGCAGCACACAGGGAGGTGAAAAACTGTTTTTT; CDR3: CASSTQGGEKLFF; D: NA; J: TRBJ1-4; size: few; V: TRBV6-2/TRBV6-3
DNA: TGTGCCACCAGCAGCAGACTACCATCCCTCGACTACACCTTC; CDR3: CATSSRLPSLDYTF; D: NA; J: TRBJ1-2; size: many; V: TRBV15
DNA: TGCAGCGGTCGTTCGGCGGATGGCTACACCTTC; CDR3: CSGRSADGYTF; D: NA; J: TRBJ1-2; size: many; V: TRBV29-1
DNA: TGTGCCACGGGGACAGCCGGCATTCAGTACTTC; CDR3: CATGTAGIQYF; D: TRBD1; J: TRBJ2-4; size: few; V: TRBV10-3
DNA: TGTGCCAGCAGTCCCCGGGGGACAGGACCCTACGAGCAGTACTTC; CDR3: CASSPRGTGPYEQYF; D: TRBD1; J: TRBJ2-7; size: NA; V: TRBV7-2
DNA: TGTGCCACCAGCTCCGCCCGGGACAGGGCTGAAAAACTGTTTTTT; CDR3: CATSSARDRAEKLFF; D: TRBD1; J: TRBJ1-4; size: many; V: TRBV15
DNA: TGTGCCAGCAGCTTATTGGTAGGGTTGAACACTGAAGCTTTCTTT; CDR3: CASSLLVGLNTEAFF; D: NA; J: TRBJ1-1; size: few; V: TRBV7-2
DNA: TGTGCCAGCTACGGGGGGGAGACCCAGTACTTC; CDR3: CASYGGETQYF; D: TRBD2; J: TRBJ2-5; size: many; V: TRBV7-9
DNA: TGCAGTGCTAAAAACAGGGCGGGGACAGATACGCAGTATTTT; CDR3: CSAKNRAGTDTQYF; D: NA; J: TRBJ2-3; size: many; V: TRBV20-1
DNA: TGTGCCACCGAAGGGGAAAAACTGTTTTTT; CDR3: CATEGEKLFF; D: NA; J: TRBJ1-4; size: NA; V: TRBV6-6
DNA: TGTGCCAGCACCAGGACAGGGGGCCCTCCTAGCACAGATACGCAGTATTTT; CDR3: CASTRTGGPPSTDTQYF; D: TRBD1; J: TRBJ2-3; size: few; V: TRBV6-1
DNA: TGTGCCAGCAGCCCTTATCCCCCCGGACTAGCGGGGTACAATGAGCAGTTCTTC; CDR3: CASSPYPPGLAGYNEQFF; D: TRBD2; J: TRBJ2-1; size: NA; V: TRBV11-2
DNA: TGTGCCACCAGTGTAGGGACAATCTCTTTCTTT; CDR3: CATSVGTISFF; D: NA; J: TRBJ1-1; size: NA; V: TRBV24-1